This T cell receptor (beta chain) was sequenced during a study of cytomegalovirus exposure and HLA in healthy donors. Of note for this clone: Its antigen is not known.

Germline V gene data show CDR1 as SQVTM and CDR2 as ANQGSEA. The ends lost 7 bases at V and 6 bases at J; junction bases unmatched: 10. This CDR3 spans 15 amino acids. The study sampled nominally healthy donors, though unrecorded immune exposures were likely. Overall study results and limits: Exclusion as indistinguishable affected some V segments, including TRBV6-2 and TRBV6-3. Earlier analysis found most TCR beta V segments productive about 90% or about 30% of the time.

Primers included in the PCR were 60 Vbeta and 13 Jbeta primers. Here immunoSEQ multiplex PCR was the method, and the copy in TCRdb shows in-frame clones only, minus some. The data show roughly 98,000 clones, with approximately 74% seen just once and about 14% held by the top ten. The J gene is TRBJ2-1, the V gene TRBV29-1; 12 bases fit TRBD2. This receptor was identified in a woman in her seventies in good health and CMV-seropositive. Sequencing input: PBMCs. The chain's CDR3 is CSAPRASGGANEQFF. The CDR3, as DNA: TGCAGCGCCCCCCGGGCTAGCGGGGGGGCCAATGAGCAGTTCTTC.